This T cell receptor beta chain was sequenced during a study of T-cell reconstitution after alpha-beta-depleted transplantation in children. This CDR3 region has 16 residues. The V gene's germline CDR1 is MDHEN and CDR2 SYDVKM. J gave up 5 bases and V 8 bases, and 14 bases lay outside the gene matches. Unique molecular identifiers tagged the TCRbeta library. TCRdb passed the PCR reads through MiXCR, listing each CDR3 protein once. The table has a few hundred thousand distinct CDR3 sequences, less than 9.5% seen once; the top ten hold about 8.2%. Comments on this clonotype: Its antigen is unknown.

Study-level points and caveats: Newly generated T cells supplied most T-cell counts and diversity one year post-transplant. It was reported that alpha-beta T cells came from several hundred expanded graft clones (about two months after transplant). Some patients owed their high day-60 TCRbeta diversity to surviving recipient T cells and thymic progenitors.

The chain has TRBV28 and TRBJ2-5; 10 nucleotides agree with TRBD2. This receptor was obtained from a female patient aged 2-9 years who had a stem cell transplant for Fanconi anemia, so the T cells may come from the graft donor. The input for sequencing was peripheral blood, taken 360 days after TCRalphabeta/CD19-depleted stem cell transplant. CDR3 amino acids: CASPPRGSGGHETQYF. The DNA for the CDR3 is TGTGCCAGCCCTCCCCGGGGTAGCGGGGGGCACGAGACCCAGTACTTC.